The 32 T cell receptor beta chains below were found in one sample sequenced in a study of Graves' ophthalmopathy and Graves' hyperthyroidism. For repertoire sequencing, the TCR beta CDR3 regions were amplified from RNA transcripts. Scientists carried out first-round RT-PCR using HTBI primers and then a second-round multiplex PCR. TCRdb fed the multiplex PCR reads into MiXCR, producing one record per CDR3 protein. The sample lists 200,000 to 250,000 distinct CDR3 sequences; 20% to 25% were seen once. The sample taken for sequencing was peripheral blood. Receptors were obtained from a woman in her fifties or sixties with Graves' ophthalmopathy.

This clonotype was observed a few times. Here the CDR3 omits its conserved ending phenylalanine or tryptophan, so a read error is the likely source. This chain links TRBV9 with TRBJ2-7; D unclear. The V and J ends lost 0 bases and 4 bases respectively, with 11 bases between them. This CDR3 has 14 amino acids. Germline V gene lookup returns CDR1 SGDLS and CDR2 YYNGEE. CDR3 in amino acids: CASSVEPNEYEQYI. The CDR3 bases are TGTGCCAGCAGCGTAGAACCTAATGAATACGAGCAGTACATC.

This clonotype was detected many times. V and J are TRBV6-1 and TRBJ1-6, with TRBD1 as a possible D gene (6 bases). V was cut by 6 bases and J by 3 bases, with 12 bases left in between. This CDR3 spans 15 amino acids. CDR1 MNHNS and CDR2 SASEGT come from the germline V gene. The CDR3 nucleotides read TGTGCCAGCAGGAACCGGGACATCTATAATTCACCCCTCCACTTT. Residues: CASRNRDIYNSPLHF.

In this sample, this clonotype turned up once. The chain has TRBV6-5 and TRBJ1-5; D not resolved. Trimming stripped 0 bases from V and 7 bases from J, with 7 bases between. CDR3 length: 13 residues. Germline values: CDR1 MNHEY, CDR2 SVGAGI. CDR3 protein: CASSYSNSQPQHF. In DNA form, the CDR3 reads TGTGCCAGCAGTTACTCGAATTCCCAGCCCCAGCATTTT.

This clonotype was counted many times. The chain couples TRBV6-2 or TRBV6-3 to TRBJ2-5, with 7 bases lining up with TRBD2. The CDR3 consists of 14 residues. The V gene's germline CDR1 is MNHEY and CDR2 SVGEGT. J lost 2 bases, V lost 7 bases, and 7 bases had no gene match. The CDR3, as DNA: TGTGCCAGCAAACGTCTAGCGGCTCAAGAGACCCAGTACTTC. It translates to CASKRLAAQETQYF.

This clonotype was found a few times. The chain recombines TRBV20-1 with TRBJ2-5; D is perhaps TRBD2 (6 bases). Trimming removed 1 base at V and 5 bases at J, with 11 bases between. This CDR3 has 13 amino acids. The V gene's germline CDR1 is DFQATT and CDR2 SNEGSKA (reference sequence). The CDR3 is CSARVGGGETQYF. For the CDR3, the DNA is TGCAGTGCTAGAGTAGGAGGAGGGGAGACCCAGTACTTC.

Many counts were recorded for this clonotype. V usage is TRBV12-3 or TRBV12-4 and J usage is TRBJ1-1, with TRBD1 identical over 7 bases. The ends lost 6 bases at V and 10 bases at J; junction bases unmatched: 11. CDR3 size: 13 residues. CDR3: CASSLEGRGRAFF. CDR3 nucleotide sequence: TGTGCCAGCAGCCTTGAGGGAAGGGGGCGAGCTTTCTTT.

V and J are TRBV27 and TRBJ2-2, with TRBD1 matching over 12 bases. The germline V gene has CDR1 MNHEY and CDR2 SMNVEV (reference sequence). The CDR3 totals 15 residues. With 5 bases clipped from V and 6 bases from J, the junction kept 4 bases outside the gene matches. The CDR3 bases are TGTGCCAGCAGTACGGGACAGGGGGCATCCGGGGAGCTGTTTTTT. Its translation is CASSTGQGASGELFF.

The rearrangement joins TRBV29-1 to TRBJ2-7; no definite D call. Trimming shortened V by 0 bases and J by 9 bases, and 9 bases separated the two germline ends. CDR3 size: 11 residues. Germline V gene lookup returns CDR1 SQVTM and CDR2 ANQGSEA. CDR3 DNA: TGCAGCGTTGAAGATAGAATTGGGCAGTACTTC. Amino acids: CSVEDRIGQYF.

This clonotype was detected ten times or more. The chain links TRBV5-1 to TRBJ1-1; 8 bases line up with TRBD1. The length of the CDR3 is 15 residues. Germline-derived CDR1 and CDR2 are SGHRS and YFSETQ. After removal of 1 base from V and 1 base from J, the junction contained 3 bases not matched to a gene. CDR3 in DNA: TGCGCCAGCAGCTTGCGACAGGGGCAGAACACTGAAGCTTTCTTT. The encoded protein is CASSLRQGQNTEAFF. Full variable domain (remainder filled in from reference TRBV5-1 and TRBJ1-1): KAGVTQTPRYLIKTRGQQVTLSCSPISGHRSVSWYQQTPGQGLQFLFEYFSETQRNKGNFPGRFSGRQFSNSRSEMNVSTLELGDSALYLCASSLRQGQNTEAFFGQGTRLTVV.

As concerns this clonotype: Possible read error: a much larger clone is one base away. The final CDR3 position lacks the conserved phenylalanine or tryptophan, pointing to a likely read error. The genes are TRBV10-2 and TRBJ1-2; perhaps TRBD1 as D (5 bases). V gave up 5 bases and J gave up 8 bases, with 15 bases separating them. The V gene's germline CDR1 is WSHSY and CDR2 SAAADI. The CDR3 runs 13 residues. This chain's CDR3 is CASSSGGRGGYTI. For the CDR3, the DNA is TGCGCCAGCAGTTCGGGAGGGAGGGGAGGCTACACCATC.

In its sample, this clonotype was seen many times. The chain joins TRBV20-1 to TRBJ1-1, with D uncertain. Germline values: CDR1 DFQATT, CDR2 SNEGSKA (reference sequence). The CDR3 extends over 13 amino acids. Trimming shortened V by 5 bases and J by 6 bases, and 16 bases separated the two germline ends. This chain's CDR3 is CSALHIGRPEAFF. For the CDR3, the DNA is TGCAGTGCTCTTCATATAGGTAGGCCTGAAGCTTTCTTT.

The rearrangement links TRBV5-4 to TRBJ2-7; 7 nucleotides agree with TRBD1. Losses at the gene ends were 4 bases for V and 2 bases for J; bases not matched to a gene: 9. The CDR3 extends over 15 amino acids. Germline loops: CDR1 SGHNT, CDR2 YYREEE (reference sequence). The CDR3 bases are TGTGCCAGCAGCCTGGGGACAGTCAGAGCCTACGAGCAGTACTTC. Its translation: CASSLGTVRAYEQYF.

This clonotype was seen many times. The chain uses TRBV6-1 and TRBJ1-6; 7 bases are a match to TRBD1. There are 13 residues in the CDR3. Germline V gives CDR1 MNHNS, CDR2 SASEGT. The V gene end was trimmed by 11 bases and the J gene end by 9 bases; junction bases not matched to a gene: 10. The CDR3 DNA reads as TGTGCCGGTAGCATACAGGGGTCTTCACCCCTCCACTTT. Translated, it gives CAGSIQGSSPLHF.

This clonotype was seen at least ten times. This rearrangement joins TRBV7-2 to TRBJ1-2, with 7 positions matching TRBD1. Germline V lookup: CDR1 SGHTA, CDR2 FQGNSA. V lost 6 bases, J lost 4 bases, and 11 bases stayed unmatched. This CDR3 has 15 amino acids. DNA of the CDR3: TGTGCCAGCAGTCACCCACCGGGACAGACCTATGGCTACACCTTC. This encodes CASSHPPGQTYGYTF.

This clonotype has more than one count but fewer than ten. V and J are TRBV14 and TRBJ1-5, with D perhaps TRBD1 (5 bases). Germline V gives CDR1 SGHDN, CDR2 FVKESK. The CDR3 is made up of 16 amino acids. Trimming removed 3 bases at V and 2 bases at J, with 14 bases between. CDR3 nucleotides: TGTGCCAGCAGCCACTCAGGGTCGTCGGGCAATCAGCCCCAGCATTTT. It specifies CASSHSGSSGNQPQHF. Full variable domain (remainder filled in from reference TRBV14 and TRBJ1-5): EAGVTQFPSHSVIEKGQTVTLRCDPISGHDNLYWYRRVMGKEIKFLLHFVKESKQDESGMPNNRFLAERTGGTYSTLKVQPAELEDSGVYFCASSHSGSSGNQPQHFGDGTRLSIL.

This clonotype was counted at least ten times. V gene TRBV7-2 combines with J gene TRBJ1-1, with TRBD1 as a possible D gene (6 bases). The germline V and J ends were trimmed by 5 bases and 5 bases, with 15 bases remaining between them. The CDR3 runs 14 residues. The germline CDR1 and CDR2 sequences are SGHTA and FQGNSA. CDR3 loop: CASSRTPQGTEAFF. CDR3 nucleotides: TGTGCCAGCAGCCGGACTCCCCAGGGGACTGAAGCTTTCTTT. Combining the CDR3 with reference TRBV7-2 and TRBJ1-1 gives the whole variable domain GAGVSQSPSNKVTEKGKDVELRCDPISGHTALYWYRQSLGQGLEFLIYFQGNSAPDKSGLPSDRFSAERTGGSVSTLTIQRTQQEDSAVYLCASSRTPQGTEAFFGQGTRLTVV.

This chain connects TRBV4-1 to TRBJ1-1; D not resolved. Looked up from germline, CDR1 is MGHRA and CDR2 is YSYEKL. This CDR3 contains 18 residues. V shed 2 bases and J shed 12 bases, with 31 bases lying between them. In DNA, the CDR3 is TGCGCCAGCAGCCAATCACGCACGGCCAAAACCTGGGAATTGGATACTTTCTTT. It yields the protein CASSQSRTAKTWELDTFF.

This clonotype was counted only a few times. A read error is possible here, since a much larger clone lies one base away. The chain combines TRBV2 with TRBJ2-5, with 10 bases matching TRBD1. This CDR3 contains 15 residues. CDR1 is SNHLY, CDR2 FYNNEI, per germline. CDR3 loop: CASRETGGPQETQHF. The DNA of the CDR3 is TGTGCCAGCAGGGAGACAGGGGGCCCACAAGAGACCCAGCACTTC. Full variable domain (missing parts from reference TRBV2 and TRBJ2-5): EPEVTQTPSHQVTQMGQEVILRCVPISNHLYFYWYRQILGQKVEFLVSFYNNEISEKSEIFDDQFSVERPDGSNFTLKIRSTKLEDSAMYFCASRETGGPQETQHFGPGTRLLVL.

This clonotype was detected many times. This chain uses TRBV11-1 with TRBJ2-2; 7 bases match TRBD2. After removal of 6 bases from V and 7 bases from J, the junction contained 14 bases not matched to a gene. The CDR3 spans 16 residues. Germline V gives CDR1 SGHAT, CDR2 FQDESV (reference sequence). The CDR3 reads CASRRTSVRFGGELFF. The CDR3 DNA reads TGTGCCAGCAGACGAACTAGCGTTAGGTTTGGCGGGGAGCTGTTTTTT. Drawing the rest from reference TRBV11-1 and TRBJ2-2, the complete variable domain is EAEVAQSPRYKITEKSQAVAFWCDPISGHATLYWYRQILGQGPELLVQFQDESVVDDSQLPKDRFSAERLKGVDSTLKIQPAELGDSAMYLCASRRTSVRFGGELFFGEGSRLTVL.

This clonotype was seen a few times. The chain recombines TRBV27 with TRBJ1-1; TRBD1 might be the D (5 bases). The CDR3 is 13 residues long. V lost 6 bases and J lost 5, with 13 bases in between. CDR1 MNHEY and CDR2 SMNVEV come from the germline V gene (reference sequence). The CDR3: CASRGGVETEAFF. The CDR3 nucleotides read TGTGCCAGCAGGGGAGGGGTTGAGACTGAAGCTTTCTTT.

J is TRBJ1-1 and V is TRBV5-1; tentatively, D is TRBD1 (5 bases). From germline, CDR1 is SGHRS and CDR2 YFSETQ. V was cut by 4 bases and J by 4 bases, with 14 bases left in between. The length of the CDR3 is 14 residues. The CDR3 sequence: CASSARTRGTEAFF. The DNA of the CDR3 is TGCGCCAGCAGCGCTCGGACGAGGGGCACTGAAGCTTTCTTT.

Ten or more counts support this clonotype. The gene calls are TRBV27 and TRBJ1-2; TRBD1 is a possible D gene (5 bases). CDR1 and CDR2 (germline): MNHEY, SMNVEV (reference sequence). The V gene lost 4 bases and the J gene lost 4 bases, with 19 bases spanning the gap. The CDR3 is made up of 16 amino acids. CDR3 in DNA: TGTGCCAGCAGTTCGGACCGGGACGGGAGACGCTATGGCTACACCTTC. Encoded protein: CASSSDRDGRRYGYTF.

This clonotype was counted ten times or more. The chain is built from TRBV30 and TRBJ1-1; D is perhaps TRBD1 (6 bases). Germline CDR1 GTSNPN, CDR2 SVGIG (reference sequence). The CDR3 runs 14 residues. V gave up 3 bases and J gave up 1 base, with 12 bases separating them. Here the CDR3 DNA reads TGTGCCTGGAGGAAAGACAGGACGAACACTGAAGCTTTCTTT. This gives the protein CAWRKDRTNTEAFF.

This clonotype was found a few times. This chain joins TRBV27 and TRBJ2-1; D remains ambiguous. Trimming removed 4 bases at V and 6 bases at J, with 7 bases between. The CDR3 consists of 12 residues. CDR1 MNHEY and CDR2 SMNVEV come from the germline V gene (reference sequence). CDR3 DNA sequence: TGTGCCAGCAGTTCCTTTACCAATGAGCAGTTCTTC. Its translation: CASSSFTNEQFF.

This clonotype was seen repeatedly, ten times or more. CDR3 coding DNA: TGTGCCAGCAGTTCCCTCTCGACCAGGGGGTACTACGAGCAGTACTTC. Translating it yields CASSSLSTRGYYEQYF. The chain combines TRBV28 with TRBJ2-7; TRBD1 matches 7 bases. The germline V gene has CDR1 MDHEN and CDR2 SYDVKM. The CDR3 spans 16 residues. Trimming at V came to 4 bases and at J to 3 bases, leaving 12 bases not matched to a gene.

In this sample, this clonotype turned up many times. The chain has TRBV12-3 or TRBV12-4 and TRBJ1-2, with D possibly TRBD1 on 6 matching bases. This CDR3 region has 17 residues. V was shortened by 5 bases and J by 1 base, with 20 bases between the two germline ends. The chain's CDR3 is CASSPTGTKVFNYGYTF. The CDR3 DNA sequence: TGTGCCAGCAGTCCGACCGGGACAAAGGTCTTTAACTATGGCTACACCTTC.

V usage is TRBV15 and J usage is TRBJ2-7; D not resolved. Germline V CDR1 and CDR2: LNHNV, YYDKDF (reference sequence). CDR3 length: 12 amino acids. V was pared by 2 bases and J by 3 bases, with 5 bases between. For the CDR3, the DNA is TGTGCCACCAGCAGACCGAACTACGAGCAGTACTTC. Protein sequence: CATSRPNYEQYF. Complete variable domain (other parts from reference TRBV15 and TRBJ2-7): DAMVIQNPRYQVTQFGKPVTLSCSQTLNHNVMYWYQQKSSQAPKLLFHYYDKDFNNEADTPDNFQSRRPNTSFCFLDIRSPGLGDTAMYLCATSRPNYEQYFGPGTRLTVT.

Many counts were recorded for this clonotype. The chain recombines TRBV12-3 or TRBV12-4 with TRBJ1-2, with D possibly TRBD1 on 5 matching bases. Trimming pared 5 bases from V and 4 bases from J, leaving 17 bases between. The CDR3 is 15 amino acids. In nucleotides, the CDR3 is TGTGCCAGCAGTCGGGGACCGAGTCATCTCTATGGCTACACCTTC. This codes for CASSRGPSHLYGYTF.

This clonotype showed up many times. The chain couples TRBV30 to TRBJ2-2, with D tentatively TRBD2 (5 bases). The CDR3 covers 14 residues. V was cut by 0 bases and J by 4 bases, with 9 bases left in between. Per the germline V gene, CDR1 is GTSNPN and CDR2 is SVGIG (reference sequence). CDR3: CAWSVRGITGELFF. The CDR3 nucleotides read TGTGCCTGGAGTGTACGGGGAATCACCGGGGAGCTGTTTTTT.

At least ten counts were recorded for this clonotype. V gene TRBV3-1 combines with J gene TRBJ2-5; 12 bases line up with TRBD2. The germline CDR1 and CDR2 sequences are LGHDT and YNNKEL (reference sequence). This CDR3 is 17 amino acids long. After removal of 0 bases from V and 2 bases from J, the junction contained 4 bases not matched to a gene. This CDR3 reads CASSQDLTSGSQETQYF. CDR3 nucleotide sequence: TGTGCCAGCAGCCAAGATCTGACTAGCGGGAGTCAAGAGACCCAGTACTTC.

This clonotype was found many times. This chain joins TRBV2 and TRBJ1-1, with D unresolved. Germline V gene sequence: CDR1 SNHLY, CDR2 FYNNEI. V shed 4 bases and J shed 6 bases, with 15 bases lying between them. The CDR3 spans 14 residues. CDR3 in DNA: TGTGCCAGCAGTGGGTCCGGGGAATTGTCTGAAGCTTTCTTT. It is translated as CASSGSGELSEAFF. Full variable domain (outside the CDR3, taken from reference TRBV2 and TRBJ1-1): EPEVTQTPSHQVTQMGQEVILRCVPISNHLYFYWYRQILGQKVEFLVSFYNNEISEKSEIFDDQFSVERPDGSNFTLKIRSTKLEDSAMYFCASSGSGELSEAFFGQGTRLTVV.

V is TRBV29-1 and J is TRBJ2-7; D possibly corresponds to TRBD1 (5 bases). Trimming removed 2 bases at V and 0 bases at J, with 8 bases between. Germline CDR1 and CDR2: SQVTM and ANQGSEA. CDR3 length: 13 amino acids. The CDR3 sequence is CSVEKDSSYEQYF. CDR3 bases: TGCAGCGTTGAAAAAGACAGCTCCTACGAGCAGTACTTC.